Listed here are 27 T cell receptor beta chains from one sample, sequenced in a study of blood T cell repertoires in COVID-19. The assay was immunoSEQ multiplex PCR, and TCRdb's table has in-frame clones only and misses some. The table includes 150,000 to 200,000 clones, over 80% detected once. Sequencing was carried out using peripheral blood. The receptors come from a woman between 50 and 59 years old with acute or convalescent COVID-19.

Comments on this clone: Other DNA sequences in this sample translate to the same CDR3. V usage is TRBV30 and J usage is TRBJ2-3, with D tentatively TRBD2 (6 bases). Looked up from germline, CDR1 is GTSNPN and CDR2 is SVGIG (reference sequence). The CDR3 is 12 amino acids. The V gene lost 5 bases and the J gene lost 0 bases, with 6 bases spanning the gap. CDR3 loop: CAWGTSTDTQYF. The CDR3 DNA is TGTGCCTGGGGGACTAGCACAGATACGCAGTATTTT.

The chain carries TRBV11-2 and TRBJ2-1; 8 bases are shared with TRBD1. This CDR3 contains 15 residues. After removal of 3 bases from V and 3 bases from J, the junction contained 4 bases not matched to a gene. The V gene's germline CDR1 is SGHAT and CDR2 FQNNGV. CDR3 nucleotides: TGTGCCAGCAGCTTTGACAGGGGCGGCTACAATGAGCAGTTCTTC. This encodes CASSFDRGGYNEQFF.

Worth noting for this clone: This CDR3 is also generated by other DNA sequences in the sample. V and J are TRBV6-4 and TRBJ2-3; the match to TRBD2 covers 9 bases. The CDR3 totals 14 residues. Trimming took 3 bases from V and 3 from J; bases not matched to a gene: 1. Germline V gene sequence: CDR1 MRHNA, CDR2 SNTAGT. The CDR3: CASSERGGTDTQYF. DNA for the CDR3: TGTGCCAGCAGTGAGCGGGGGGGGACAGATACGCAGTATTTT.

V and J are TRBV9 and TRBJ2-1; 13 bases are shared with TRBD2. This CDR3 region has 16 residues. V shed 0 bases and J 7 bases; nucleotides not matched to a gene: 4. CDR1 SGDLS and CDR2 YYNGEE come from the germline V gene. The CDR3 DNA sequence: TGTGCCAGCAGCGTAGGGAAGACTAGCGGGAGGAATGAGCAGTTCTTC. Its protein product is CASSVGKTSGRNEQFF.

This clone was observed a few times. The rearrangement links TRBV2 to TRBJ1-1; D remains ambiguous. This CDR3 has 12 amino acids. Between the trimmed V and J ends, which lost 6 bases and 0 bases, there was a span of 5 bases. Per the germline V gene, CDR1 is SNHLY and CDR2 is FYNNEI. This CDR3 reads CASRVVNTEAFF. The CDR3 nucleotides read TGTGCCAGCAGGGTAGTGAACACTGAAGCTTTCTTT.

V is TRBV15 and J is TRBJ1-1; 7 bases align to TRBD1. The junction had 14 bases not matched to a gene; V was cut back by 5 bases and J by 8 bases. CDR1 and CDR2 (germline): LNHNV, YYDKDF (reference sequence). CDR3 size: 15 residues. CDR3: CATSGNRGPAGEAFF. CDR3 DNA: TGTGCCACCAGCGGCAACAGGGGCCCGGCGGGGGAAGCTTTCTTT.

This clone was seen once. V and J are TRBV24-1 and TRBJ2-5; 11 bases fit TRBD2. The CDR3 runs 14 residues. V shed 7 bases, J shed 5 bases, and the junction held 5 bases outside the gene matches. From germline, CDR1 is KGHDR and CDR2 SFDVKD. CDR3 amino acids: CATRGSGGVETQYF. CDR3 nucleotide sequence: TGTGCCACCAGAGGTAGCGGGGGGGTGGAGACCCAGTACTTC.

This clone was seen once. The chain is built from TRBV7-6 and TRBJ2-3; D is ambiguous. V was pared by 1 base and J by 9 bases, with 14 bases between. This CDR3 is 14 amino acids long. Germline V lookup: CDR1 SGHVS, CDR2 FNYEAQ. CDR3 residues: CASSLGLVFGTQYF. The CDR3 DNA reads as TGTGCCAGCAGCTTAGGTCTAGTTTTCGGGACGCAGTATTTT. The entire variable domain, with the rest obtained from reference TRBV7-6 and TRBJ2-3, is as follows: GAGVSQSPRYKVTKRGQDVALRCDPISGHVSLYWYRQALGQGPEFLTYFNYEAQQDKSGLPNDRFSAERPEGSISTLTIQRTEQRDSAMYRCASSLGLVFGTQYFGPGTRLTVL.

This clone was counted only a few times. The CDR3 spells CAISVEQGATGELFF. The CDR3 nucleotides are TGTGCCATCAGTGTCGAACAGGGTGCAACCGGGGAGCTGTTTTTT. J is TRBJ2-2 and V is TRBV10-3, with TRBD1 as a possible D gene (6 bases). V was pared by 4 bases and J by 5 bases, with 14 bases between. Germline V gene data show CDR1 as ENHRY and CDR2 as SYGVKD. This CDR3 has 15 amino acids.

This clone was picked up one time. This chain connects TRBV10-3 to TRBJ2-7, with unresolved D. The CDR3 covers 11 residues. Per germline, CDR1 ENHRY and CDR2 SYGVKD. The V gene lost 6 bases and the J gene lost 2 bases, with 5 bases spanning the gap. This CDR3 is CAISSPYEQYF. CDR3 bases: TGTGCCATCAGCAGTCCCTACGAGCAGTACTTC.

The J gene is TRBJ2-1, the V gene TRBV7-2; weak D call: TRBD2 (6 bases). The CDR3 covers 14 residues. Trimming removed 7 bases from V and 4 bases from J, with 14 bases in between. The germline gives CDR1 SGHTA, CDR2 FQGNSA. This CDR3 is CASTWGVEYNEQFF. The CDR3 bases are TGTGCCAGCACTTGGGGGGTAGAGTACAATGAGCAGTTCTTC.

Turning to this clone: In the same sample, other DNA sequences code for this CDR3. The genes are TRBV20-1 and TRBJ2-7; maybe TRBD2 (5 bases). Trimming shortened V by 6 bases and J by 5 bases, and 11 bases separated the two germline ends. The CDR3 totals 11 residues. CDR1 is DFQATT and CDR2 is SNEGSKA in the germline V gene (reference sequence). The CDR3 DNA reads TGCAGTGCCAGAAGCGGTCACGAGCAGTACTTC. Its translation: CSARSGHEQYF.

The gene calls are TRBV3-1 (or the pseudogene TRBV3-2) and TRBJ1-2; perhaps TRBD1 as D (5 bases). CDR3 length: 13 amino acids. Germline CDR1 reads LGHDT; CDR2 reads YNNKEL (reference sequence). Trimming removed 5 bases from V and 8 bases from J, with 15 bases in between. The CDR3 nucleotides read TGTGCCAGCAGCGACGGAATGGGACTCGGCTACACCTTC. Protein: CASSDGMGLGYTF.

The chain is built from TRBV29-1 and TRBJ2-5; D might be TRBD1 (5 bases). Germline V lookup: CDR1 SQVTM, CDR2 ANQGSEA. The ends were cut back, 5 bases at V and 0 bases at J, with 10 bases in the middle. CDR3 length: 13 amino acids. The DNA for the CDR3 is TGCAGCGTTACCAGGACAAACCAAGAGACCCAGTACTTC. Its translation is CSVTRTNQETQYF. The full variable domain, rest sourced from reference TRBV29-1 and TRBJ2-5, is SAVISQKPSRDICQRGTSLTIQCQVDSQVTMMFWYRQQPGQSLTLIATANQGSEATYESGFVIDKFPISRPNLTFSTLTVSNMSPEDSSIYLCSVTRTNQETQYFGPGTRLLVL.

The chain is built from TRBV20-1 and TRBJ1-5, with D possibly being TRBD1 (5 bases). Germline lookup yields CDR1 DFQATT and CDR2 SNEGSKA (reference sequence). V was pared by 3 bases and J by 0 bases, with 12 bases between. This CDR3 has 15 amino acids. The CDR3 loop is CSASRQPNSNQPQHF. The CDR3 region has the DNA TGCAGTGCTAGTCGACAGCCTAATAGCAATCAGCCCCAGCATTTT.

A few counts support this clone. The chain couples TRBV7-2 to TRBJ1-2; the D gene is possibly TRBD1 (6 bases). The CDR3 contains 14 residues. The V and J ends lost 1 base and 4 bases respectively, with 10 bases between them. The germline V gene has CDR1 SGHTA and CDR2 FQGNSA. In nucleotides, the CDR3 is TGTGCCAGCAGCTTAGTTTGGACAGCCTATGGCTACACCTTC. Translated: CASSLVWTAYGYTF. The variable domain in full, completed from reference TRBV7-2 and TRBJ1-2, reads GAGVSQSPSNKVTEKGKDVELRCDPISGHTALYWYRQSLGQGLEFLIYFQGNSAPDKSGLPSDRFSAERTGGSVSTLTIQRTQQEDSAVYLCASSLVWTAYGYTFGSGTRLTVV.

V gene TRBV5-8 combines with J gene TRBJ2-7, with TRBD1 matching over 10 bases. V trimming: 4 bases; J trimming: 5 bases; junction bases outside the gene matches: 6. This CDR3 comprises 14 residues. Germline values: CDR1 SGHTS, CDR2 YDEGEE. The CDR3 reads CASSPGQGVHEQYF. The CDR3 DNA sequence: TGTGCCAGCAGCCCCGGACAGGGGGTCCACGAGCAGTACTTC. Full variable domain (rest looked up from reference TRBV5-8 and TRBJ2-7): EAGVTQSPTHLIKTRGQQATLRCSPISGHTSVYWYQQALGLGLQFLLWYDEGEERNRGNFPPRFSGRQFPNYSSELNVNALELEDSALYLCASSPGQGVHEQYFGPGTRLTVT.

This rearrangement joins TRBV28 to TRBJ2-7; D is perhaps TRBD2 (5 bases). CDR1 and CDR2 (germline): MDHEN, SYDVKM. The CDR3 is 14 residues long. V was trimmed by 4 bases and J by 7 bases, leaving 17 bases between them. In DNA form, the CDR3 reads TGTGCCAGCAGTTACCCGGGTCAGCGGCTTGAGCAGTACTTC. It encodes CASSYPGQRLEQYF.

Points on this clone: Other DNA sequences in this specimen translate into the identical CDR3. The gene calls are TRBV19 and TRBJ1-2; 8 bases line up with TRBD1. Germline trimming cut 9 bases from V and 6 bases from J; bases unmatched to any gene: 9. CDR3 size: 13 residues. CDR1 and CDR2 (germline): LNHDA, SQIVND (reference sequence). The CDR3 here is CASRKTGDDGYTF. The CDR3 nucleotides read TGTGCCAGCAGGAAGACAGGGGATGATGGCTACACCTTC.

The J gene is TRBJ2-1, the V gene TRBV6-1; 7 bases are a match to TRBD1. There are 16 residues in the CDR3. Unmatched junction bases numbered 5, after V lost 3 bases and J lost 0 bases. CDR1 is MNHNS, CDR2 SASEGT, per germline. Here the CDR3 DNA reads TGTGCCAGCAGTGATGAAGGGGGCGTCTCCTACAATGAGCAGTTCTTC. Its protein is CASSDEGGVSYNEQFF.

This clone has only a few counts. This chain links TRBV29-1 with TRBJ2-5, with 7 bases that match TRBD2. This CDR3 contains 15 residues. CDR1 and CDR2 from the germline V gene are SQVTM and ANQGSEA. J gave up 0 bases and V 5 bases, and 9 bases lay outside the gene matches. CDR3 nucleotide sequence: TGCAGCGTTCGGAGCGGGACCTTATACCAAGAGACCCAGTACTTC. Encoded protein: CSVRSGTLYQETQYF. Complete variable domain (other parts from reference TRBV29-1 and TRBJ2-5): SAVISQKPSRDICQRGTSLTIQCQVDSQVTMMFWYRQQPGQSLTLIATANQGSEATYESGFVIDKFPISRPNLTFSTLTVSNMSPEDSSIYLCSVRSGTLYQETQYFGPGTRLLVL.

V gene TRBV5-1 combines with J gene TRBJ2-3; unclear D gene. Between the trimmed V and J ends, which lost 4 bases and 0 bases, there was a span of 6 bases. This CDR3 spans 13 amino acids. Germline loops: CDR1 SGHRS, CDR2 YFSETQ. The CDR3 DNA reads TGCGCCAGCAGCATTATCAGCACAGATACGCAGTATTTT. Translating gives CASSIISTDTQYF. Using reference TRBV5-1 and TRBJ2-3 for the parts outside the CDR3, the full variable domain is KAGVTQTPRYLIKTRGQQVTLSCSPISGHRSVSWYQQTPGQGLQFLFEYFSETQRNKGNFPGRFSGRQFSNSRSEMNVSTLELGDSALYLCASSIISTDTQYFGPGTRLTVL.

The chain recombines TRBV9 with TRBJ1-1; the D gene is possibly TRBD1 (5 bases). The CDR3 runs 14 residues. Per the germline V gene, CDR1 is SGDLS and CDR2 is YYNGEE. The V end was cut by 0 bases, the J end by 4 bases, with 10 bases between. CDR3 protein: CASSVDQGGTEAFF. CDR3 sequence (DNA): TGTGCCAGCAGCGTAGATCAGGGTGGCACTGAAGCTTTCTTT. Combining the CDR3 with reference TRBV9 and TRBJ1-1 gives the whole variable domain DSGVTQTPKHLITATGQRVTLRCSPRSGDLSVYWYQQSLDQGLQFLIQYYNGEERAKGNILERFSAQQFPDLHSELNLSSLELGDSALYFCASSVDQGGTEAFFGQGTRLTVV.

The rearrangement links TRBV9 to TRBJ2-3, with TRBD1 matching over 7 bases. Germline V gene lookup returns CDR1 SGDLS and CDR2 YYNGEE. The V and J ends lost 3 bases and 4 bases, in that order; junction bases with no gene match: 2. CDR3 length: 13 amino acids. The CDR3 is CASSAQGPDTQYF. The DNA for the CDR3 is TGTGCCAGCAGCGCACAGGGGCCAGATACGCAGTATTTT.

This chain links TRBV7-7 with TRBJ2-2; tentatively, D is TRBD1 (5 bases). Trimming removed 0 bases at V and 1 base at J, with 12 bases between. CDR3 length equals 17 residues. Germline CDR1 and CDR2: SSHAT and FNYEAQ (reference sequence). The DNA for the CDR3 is TGTGCCAGCAGCTTAGCGCTAAACGGACAGAACACCGGGGAGCTGTTTTTT. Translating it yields CASSLALNGQNTGELFF.

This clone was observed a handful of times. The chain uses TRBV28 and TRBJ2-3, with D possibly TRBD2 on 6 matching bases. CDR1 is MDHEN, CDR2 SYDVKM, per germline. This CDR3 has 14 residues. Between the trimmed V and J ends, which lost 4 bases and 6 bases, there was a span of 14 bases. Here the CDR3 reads CASSSTSIGDTQYF. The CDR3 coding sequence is TGTGCCAGCAGTTCGACTAGTATCGGGGATACGCAGTATTTT.

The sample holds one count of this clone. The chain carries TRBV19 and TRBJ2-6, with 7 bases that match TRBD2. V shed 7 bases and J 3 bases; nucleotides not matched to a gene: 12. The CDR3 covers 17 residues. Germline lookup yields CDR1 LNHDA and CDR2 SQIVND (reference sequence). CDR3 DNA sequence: TGTGCCAGTAACCCGTATAGGTCGGGAGGTGGGGCCAACGTCCTGACTTTC. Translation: CASNPYRSGGGANVLTF. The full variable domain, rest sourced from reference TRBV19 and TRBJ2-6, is DGGITQSPKYLFRKEGQNVTLSCEQNLNHDAMYWYRQDPGQGLRLIYYSQIVNDFQKGDIAEGYSVSREKKESFPLTVTSAQKNPTAFYLCASNPYRSGGGANVLTFGAGSRLTVL.